A selection of T cell receptor beta chains follows, all from one sample in a study of blood T cells in healthy people across ages. TCRdb reprocessed the 5' RACE reads via MiXCR and lists one record per CDR3 protein. This table holds 540,000 or so distinct CDR3 sequences, roughly 43% found once. The material sequenced was blood. The receptors were gathered from a man older than 75 in good health. The CDR3 runs from the conserved cysteine through the conserved F or W. The order of the fields is clone size, V gene, CDR3 protein. Clone size is given for some rows only: seen once, a few or many times, or a class if the clone is expanded.

clone_size: .; v_call: TRBV2; cdr3_aa: CASMYLGQGTDTQYF
clone_size: .; v_call: TRBV29-1; cdr3_aa: CSVGELTNTGELFF
clone_size: few; v_call: TRBV5-1; cdr3_aa: CASSLEAGWETQYF
clone_size: few; v_call: TRBV9; cdr3_aa: CASSLAGGINEQFF
clone_size: .; v_call: TRBV6-2/TRBV6-3; cdr3_aa: CASSQRGQNYNEQYF
clone_size: .; v_call: TRBV29-1; cdr3_aa: CSARGGLAGGNEQYF
clone_size: .; v_call: TRBV20-1; cdr3_aa: CSARDLAGGPYEQYF
clone_size: .; v_call: TRBV4-1; cdr3_aa: CASSQDGRGPGIYGYTF
clone_size: few; v_call: TRBV29-1; cdr3_aa: CSVEGGGHPLGYEQFF
clone_size: many; v_call: TRBV4-3; cdr3_aa: CASGRDRGSYNEQFF
clone_size: .; v_call: TRBV29-1; cdr3_aa: CSEDRGLNTEAFF
clone_size: .; v_call: TRBV7-9; cdr3_aa: CASSFQSETQYF
clone_size: many; v_call: TRBV6-5; cdr3_aa: CASSQRGGGGETQYF
clone_size: many; v_call: TRBV7-2; cdr3_aa: CASSLDRGTDTQYF
clone_size: .; v_call: TRBV5-6; cdr3_aa: CASSSRQGVNNEQFF
clone_size: once; v_call: TRBV21-1; cdr3_aa: CASSHPGMVEEGDRRYEQYF
clone_size: .; v_call: TRBV6-2/TRBV6-3; cdr3_aa: CASSHPRTSGRNAYNEQFF
clone_size: few; v_call: TRBV4-2; cdr3_aa: CASSQELLAGGGDTQYF
clone_size: .; v_call: TRBV20-1; cdr3_aa: CSATWTSGREAGELFF
clone_size: .; v_call: TRBV7-6; cdr3_aa: CASSQGGLDEKLFF
clone_size: .; v_call: TRBV18; cdr3_aa: CASSPPAGGTDTQYF
clone_size: .; v_call: TRBV2; cdr3_aa: CASSGNNQETQYF
clone_size: few; v_call: TRBV11-2; cdr3_aa: CASSLGSTSNQPQHF
clone_size: few; v_call: TRBV6-1; cdr3_aa: CASSNTGRGHHMNTEAFF
clone_size: .; v_call: TRBV12-3/TRBV12-4; cdr3_aa: CASSRTSGVAGGTQYF
clone_size: .; v_call: TRBV7-2; cdr3_aa: CASTQHLQGSYSPLHF
clone_size: .; v_call: TRBV9; cdr3_aa: CASSVSPNGGELFF
clone_size: .; v_call: TRBV21-1; cdr3_aa: CASFPGDRYTF
clone_size: many; v_call: TRBV6-6; cdr3_aa: CASRAGRFADTQYF
clone_size: many; v_call: TRBV6-5; cdr3_aa: CASSPTSGRMSYEQYF
clone_size: .; v_call: TRBV7-2; cdr3_aa: CASSQSGRQVEQYF
clone_size: once; v_call: TRBV29-1; cdr3_aa: CSVATGGGSEQYF
clone_size: few; v_call: TRBV12-3/TRBV12-4; cdr3_aa: CASSLGDRGWKAYNEQFF
clone_size: .; v_call: TRBV2; cdr3_aa: CASRSPAGAGVADTQYF
clone_size: few; v_call: TRBV28; cdr3_aa: CASLGAWSSYEQYF
clone_size: few; v_call: TRBV7-2; cdr3_aa: CASSQPEGQPYNEQFF
clone_size: .; v_call: TRBV7-9; cdr3_aa: CASSPDEMFRSRYGYTF
clone_size: few; v_call: TRBV7-3; cdr3_aa: CASSLDSGSPREQFF
clone_size: .; v_call: TRBV7-2; cdr3_aa: CASSLLTGEEQYF
clone_size: .; v_call: TRBV5-8; cdr3_aa: CASSFSGRETQYF
clone_size: few; v_call: TRBV3-1; cdr3_aa: CASSQGGDRVNEQFF
clone_size: .; v_call: TRBV6-2/TRBV6-3; cdr3_aa: CASSRQGLGFSYTF
clone_size: .; v_call: TRBV2; cdr3_aa: CASRPGTGVNQPQHF
clone_size: .; v_call: TRBV7-2; cdr3_aa: CASSSGGGGRELFF
clone_size: few; v_call: TRBV20-1; cdr3_aa: CSAPLQGKETQYF
clone_size: .; v_call: TRBV24-1; cdr3_aa: CATSHWDRRADTQYF
clone_size: many; v_call: TRBV29-1; cdr3_aa: CSVPSGGDTQYF
clone_size: few; v_call: TRBV15; cdr3_aa: CATSPPLGGTYNEQFF